This is a list of T cell receptor beta chains from one sample in a study of T cell responses to AZD1222 COVID-19 vaccine. TCRdb's copy holds only in-frame clones and misses some; the assay was immunoSEQ multiplex PCR. The sample carries 130,000 to 150,000 clones, around nine tenths recorded once. The specimen was peripheral blood, collected on day 0 of AZD1222 vaccination. These receptors were obtained from an adult in good health. Each CDR3 is given with its conserved first and last residue. Fields, in order: clone size, V gene, D gene, CDR3 length, J gene, CDR3 DNA, CDR3 protein. D genes are given only for firm matches. Only part of the rows carry a size: once, few, many, or a class if the clone is expanded.

>-|TRBV11-2|-|14|TRBJ2-5
TGTGCCAGCAGCTGGCCGGGACTGCGCGAGACCCAGTACTTC
CASSWPGLRETQYF
>-|TRBV5-4|TRBD1|16|TRBJ2-2
TGTGCCAGCAGTGGGGGACAGGGGAGGAGAACCGGGGAGCTGTTTTTT
CASSGGQGRRTGELFF
>-|TRBV27|-|13|TRBJ1-2
TGTGCCAGCAGTTTAGGGGGATTCGGTGGCTACACCTTC
CASSLGGFGGYTF
>-|TRBV3-1/TRBV3-2|-|14|TRBJ2-5
TGTGCCAGCAGCCAAGGAGAGAGGGTTGAGACCCAGTACTTC
CASSQGERVETQYF
>-|TRBV19|-|14|TRBJ1-2
TGTGCCAGTAGTATATGGTCAGGGGACTATGGCTACACCTTC
CASSIWSGDYGYTF
>-|TRBV30|TRBD2|16|TRBJ2-2
TGTGCCTGGAGTGATCCGGGACTAGCAATCACCGGGGAGCTGTTTTTT
CAWSDPGLAITGELFF
>-|TRBV5-1|-|16|TRBJ2-3
TGCGCCAGCATACAGGGTAGCGGGTCTAGCACAGATACGCAGTATTTT
CASIQGSGSSTDTQYF
>-|TRBV5-8|TRBD1|14|TRBJ2-5
TGTGCCAGCAGCCCTGACAGGGTACGGGAGACCCAGTACTTC
CASSPDRVRETQYF
>-|TRBV27|TRBD2|17|TRBJ2-1
TGTGCCAGCAGTTTCCTTTGGCGGGAGGCCGTGTACAATGAGCAGTTCTTC
CASSFLWREAVYNEQFF
>-|TRBV7-6|-|16|TRBJ1-1
TGTGCCAGCAGCTTACTGTCCGGGAGGGTAGACACTGAAGCTTTCTTT
CASSLLSGRVDTEAFF
>-|TRBV10-3|TRBD2|13|TRBJ2-1
TGTGCCATCACCCCTAGCGGGGTCGGGGAGCAGTTCTTC
CAITPSGVGEQFF
>-|TRBV7-9|TRBD2|13|TRBJ2-1
TGTGCCAGCAGGGACTTAGCGGGACATGAGCAGTTCTTC
CASRDLAGHEQFF
>-|TRBV5-1|TRBD1|16|TRBJ1-3
TGCGCCAGCAGCATGACGACAGGGAGCGCTGGAAACACCATATATTTT
CASSMTTGSAGNTIYF
>-|TRBV5-6|-|14|TRBJ2-1
TGTGCCAGCAGCTTGTTTTCCCCCTACAATGAGCAGTTCTTC
CASSLFSPYNEQFF
>-|TRBV3-1/TRBV3-2|-|12|TRBJ1-2
TGTGCCAGCAGCCCGCCTGAAGGCCCCGTCACCTTC
CASSPPEGPVTF
>-|TRBV15|-|13|TRBJ1-2
TGTGCCACCAGCAGAGATCTCGGGGAAGGCTACACCTTC
CATSRDLGEGYTF
>-|TRBV6-5|-|14|TRBJ1-1
TGTGCCAGCAGGCGGCTAAGGGAGAACACTGAAGCTTTCTTT
CASRRLRENTEAFF
>-|TRBV30|TRBD2|15|TRBJ2-7
TGTGCCTGGAGAGGGACTAGCGGGGGCCTCGGAGAGCAGTACTTC
CAWRGTSGGLGEQYF
>-|TRBV3-1/TRBV3-2|-|15|TRBJ1-1
TGTGCCAGCAGCCAAGAGAGAATAGCGAACACTGAAGCTTTCTTT
CASSQERIANTEAFF
>-|TRBV14|TRBD1|16|TRBJ1-2
TGTGCCAGCAGCCAAGGACAGGGTTACTCGCCTTATGGCTACACCTTC
CASSQGQGYSPYGYTF
>few|TRBV10-3|-|15|TRBJ2-7
TGTGCCATCAGTGAGTCGTGGCAGGGTAGCTACGAGCAGTACTTC
CAISESWQGSYEQYF
>-|TRBV5-6|-|17|TRBJ1-2
TGTGCCAGCAGCCCAATCAACGCAGCAATCGGGAACTATGGCTACACCTTC
CASSPINAAIGNYGYTF
>-|TRBV5-4|TRBD2|15|TRBJ2-7
TGTGCCAGCAGCTTTCTTGGGACTAGCTACGGCGAGCAGTACTTC
CASSFLGTSYGEQYF
>-|TRBV7-9|-|11|TRBJ2-3
TGTGCCAGCAGCTTAGAGGATACGCAGTATTTT
CASSLEDTQYF
>-|TRBV12-3/TRBV12-4|-|12|TRBJ2-2
TGTGCCAGCAGTTTAAACACCGGGGAGCTGTTTTTT
CASSLNTGELFF
>-|TRBV11-1|TRBD2|12|TRBJ2-1
TGTGCCAGCAGACGGGAGGGTCATGAGCAGTTCTTC
CASRREGHEQFF